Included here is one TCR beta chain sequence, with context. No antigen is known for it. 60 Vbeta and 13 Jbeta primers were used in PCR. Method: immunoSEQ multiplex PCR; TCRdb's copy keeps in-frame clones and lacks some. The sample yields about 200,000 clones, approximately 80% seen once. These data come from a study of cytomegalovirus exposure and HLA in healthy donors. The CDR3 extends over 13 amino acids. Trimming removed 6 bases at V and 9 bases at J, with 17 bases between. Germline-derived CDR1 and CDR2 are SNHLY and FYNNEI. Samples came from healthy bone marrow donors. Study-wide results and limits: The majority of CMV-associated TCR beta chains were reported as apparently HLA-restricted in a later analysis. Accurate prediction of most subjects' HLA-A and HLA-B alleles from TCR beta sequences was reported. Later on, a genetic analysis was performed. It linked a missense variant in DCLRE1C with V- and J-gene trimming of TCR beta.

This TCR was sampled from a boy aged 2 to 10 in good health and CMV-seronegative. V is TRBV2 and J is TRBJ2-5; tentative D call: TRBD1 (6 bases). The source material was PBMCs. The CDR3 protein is CASSPRGPGSQYF. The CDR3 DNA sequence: TGTGCCAGCAGCCCCAGGGGCCCAGGGTCCCAGTACTTC.